Following are 31 T cell receptor beta chains from one sample sequenced in a study of cytomegalovirus exposure and HLA in healthy donors. PCR primers comprised 60 Vbeta and 13 Jbeta primers. Libraries were prepared by immunoSEQ multiplex PCR; TCRdb keeps only in-frame clonotypes and omits some of them. The sample consists of about 110,000 clones, 65% to 90% of them appearing once. Material: PBMCs. Receptor source: a man aged 50 or older in good health and CMV-seronegative.

V usage is TRBV2 and J usage is TRBJ2-5, with a weak D call TRBD2 (6 bases). The length of the CDR3 is 14 residues. Looked up from germline, CDR1 is SNHLY and CDR2 is FYNNEI. V lost 9 bases, J lost 5 bases, and 19 bases lay in between. Written as DNA, the CDR3 is TGTGCCAGTCGGCGGGGCCCATGGGGGGAGACCCAGTACTTC. Protein: CASRRGPWGETQYF.

V is TRBV19 and J is TRBJ2-2; 13 positions agree with TRBD2. Unmatched junction bases numbered 4, after V lost 4 bases and J lost 5 bases. CDR1 and CDR2 (germline): LNHDA, SQIVND (reference sequence). There are 16 residues in the CDR3. CDR3 nucleotides: TGTGCCAGTAGTACCTGGACTAGCGGGGGAACCGGGGAGCTGTTTTTT. Its translation: CASSTWTSGGTGELFF.

The V gene is TRBV5-4, the J gene TRBJ1-1; D not certain. CDR1 SGHNT and CDR2 YYREEE come from the germline V gene (reference sequence). Deletions cut 0 bases from V and 0 bases from J, with 6 bases between. The CDR3 loop spans 14 amino acids. CDR3: CASSLELVNTEAFF. The CDR3 DNA is TGTGCCAGCAGCTTGGAGCTGGTGAACACTGAAGCTTTCTTT.

The chain has TRBV7-9 and TRBJ2-7, with TRBD1 as a possible D gene (7 bases). The CDR3 loop spans 15 amino acids. V dropped 5 bases and J dropped 8 bases, with 22 bases sitting between them. CDR1 and CDR2 from the germline V gene are SEHNR and FQNEAQ (reference sequence). The CDR3 spells CASSPRGAGGLQQYV. As DNA, the CDR3 is TGTGCCAGCAGCCCTAGGGGGGCAGGGGGACTTCAGCAGTACGTC.

J is TRBJ2-6 and V is TRBV23-1; the D is unclear. TRBV23-1 is classed as an ORF, of uncertain function. With 3 bases removed from V and 1 base from J, the gap between germline ends came to 10 bases. This CDR3 has 16 residues. CDR3 protein: CASSHPLLSGANVLTF. The CDR3 DNA follows: TGCGCCAGCAGTCACCCGTTACTTTCTGGGGCCAACGTCCTGACTTTC.

The chain couples TRBV6-4 to TRBJ1-5; D is unclear. Germline CDR1 and CDR2: MRHNA and SNTAGT. The V and J ends lost 4 bases and 3 bases respectively, with 7 bases between them. The CDR3 covers 13 residues. In nucleotides, the CDR3 is TGTGCCAGCAGTGCTGGCAACAATCAGCCCCAGCATTTT. It translates to CASSAGNNQPQHF.

This clone turned up a few times. V and J are TRBV6-5 and TRBJ2-3; D not resolved. V was shortened by 6 bases and J by 2 bases, with 9 bases between the two germline ends. Germline V gives CDR1 MNHEY, CDR2 SVGAGI. The CDR3 totals 13 residues. The CDR3: CASREQITDTQYF. DNA of the CDR3: TGTGCCAGCAGGGAACAGATCACAGATACGCAGTATTTT.

The chain is built from TRBV2 and TRBJ2-2; possible D gene TRBD2, 5 bases. Trimming shortened V by 11 bases and J by 5 bases, and 21 bases separated the two germline ends. The CDR3 consists of 15 residues. The germline V gene has CDR1 SNHLY and CDR2 FYNNEI. The CDR3 spells CAWIPDTRRTGELFF. CDR3 DNA: TGTGCCTGGATCCCTGACACCCGGAGGACCGGGGAGCTGTTTTTT.

A note on this clone: No DNA is shown, since the ends of the CDR3 on it are uncertain; the CDR3 is the one TCRdb lists. The rearrangement joins TRBV12-5 to TRBJ1-2; the D call in the table, TRBD1, was not verified against the DNA. A total of 16 residues make up the CDR3, ends included. The germline V gene has CDR1 LGHNT and CDR2 FRNRAP. CDR3 loop: CASGGGTGISVRGYTF.

The chain carries TRBV18 and TRBJ1-2; 8 nucleotides align to TRBD1. The CDR3 spans 14 residues. Trimming cost V 2 bases and J 8 bases; bases outside gene matches: 7. Germline V gene lookup returns CDR1 KGHSH and CDR2 LQKENI. Here the CDR3 reads CASSPSGQERGYTF. The CDR3, as DNA: TGTGCCAGCTCACCATCGGGACAGGAAAGAGGCTACACCTTC.

J is TRBJ1-2 and V is TRBV30; 9 bases fit TRBD1. Unmatched junction bases numbered 6, after V lost 0 bases and J lost 7 bases. Looked up from germline, CDR1 is GTSNPN and CDR2 is SVGIG (reference sequence). The length of the CDR3 is 14 residues. CDR3 coding DNA: TGTGCCTGGAGTGTACAGGGGGCCGGGGGTGGCTACACCTTC. Protein product: CAWSVQGAGGGYTF. Drawing the rest from reference TRBV30 and TRBJ1-2, the complete variable domain is SQTIHQWPATLVQPVGSPLSLECTVEGTSNPNLYWYRQAAGRGLQLLFYSVGIGQISSEVPQNLSASRPQDRQFILSSKKLLLSDSGFYLCAWSVQGAGGGYTFGSGTRLTVV.

In the case of this clone: One end of the junction is discordant with germline, which a read error may explain. The rearrangement links TRBV5-4 to TRBJ2-7, with D perhaps matching TRBD1 (5 bases). The CDR3 covers 13 residues. Germline V gene sequence: CDR1 SGHNT, CDR2 YYREEE (reference sequence). CDR3 nucleotide sequence: TGTGCCGGCAGCTTAGACAGACTCTACGAGCAGTACTTC. Protein: CAGSLDRLYEQYF.

This clone was found once. The V and J genes are TRBV6-1 and TRBJ2-1, with TRBD1 matching 8 bases. J was trimmed by 2 bases and V by 6 bases; bases with no gene match: 6. Per germline, CDR1 MNHNS and CDR2 SASEGT. This CDR3 region has 15 residues. CDR3 loop: CASRLRGPTYNEQFF. The CDR3 DNA follows: TGTGCCAGCAGACTCAGGGGGCCAACCTACAATGAGCAGTTCTTC.

This chain uses TRBV7-2 with TRBJ1-6; TRBD1 agrees at 9 bases. CDR1 is SGHTA, CDR2 FQGNSA, per germline. This CDR3 is built from 14 residues. Trimming cost V 6 bases and J 10 bases; bases outside gene matches: 7. In nucleotides, the CDR3 is TGTGCCAGCAGTTCCGGGACAGGGTTGTCACCCCTCCACTTT. Translating gives CASSSGTGLSPLHF.

The rearrangement uses TRBV25-1 and TRBJ1-5, with TRBD1 identical over 7 bases. The assigned J gene may be wrong: the sequence end matches TRBJ2-3 better. This CDR3 contains 15 residues. The germline gives CDR1 MGHDK, CDR2 SYGVNS. Here the CDR3 reads CASSEAGGFDQPQYF. The CDR3 region has the DNA TGTGCCAGCAGTGAAGCAGGGGGTTTCGATCAGCCCCAGTATTTT.

V gene TRBV10-3 combines with J gene TRBJ1-1, with a weak D call TRBD1 (6 bases). Germline loops: CDR1 ENHRY, CDR2 SYGVKD. The CDR3 contains 12 residues. V lost 0 bases, J lost 7 bases, and 6 bases lay in between. CDR3 amino acids: CAISESRGEAFF. In DNA form, the CDR3 reads TGTGCCATCAGTGAGTCCAGGGGTGAAGCTTTCTTT.

The J gene is TRBJ2-5, the V gene TRBV5-1; 7 bases agree with TRBD2. CDR3 length: 14 residues. V shed 4 bases, J shed 5 bases, and the junction held 8 bases outside the gene matches. Germline V gene lookup returns CDR1 SGHRS and CDR2 YFSETQ. The CDR3 DNA reads as TGCGCCAGCAGCCCCGGGACTACCAGGGAGACCCAGTACTTC. This translates into CASSPGTTRETQYF.

This sequence joins TRBV19 and TRBJ2-1; 12 bases line up with TRBD2. The germline V gene encodes CDR1 LNHDA and CDR2 SQIVND (reference sequence). V dropped 4 bases and J dropped 3; count of bases not matched to a gene: 1. The CDR3 length is 15 residues. The CDR3 DNA sequence: TGTGCCAGTAGTAGGACTAGCGGGGTCTACAATGAGCAGTTCTTC. It translates to CASSRTSGVYNEQFF.

This clone came up a few times. This chain joins TRBV7-9 and TRBJ1-3, with 8 bases that match TRBD1. The V gene end was trimmed by 6 bases and the J gene end by 6 bases; junction bases not matched to a gene: 1. This CDR3 is 12 amino acids long. The germline V gene encodes CDR1 SEHNR and CDR2 FQNEAQ (reference sequence). CDR3 nucleotides: TGTGCCAGCAGACAGGGGGTAAACACCATATATTTT. This sequence encodes CASRQGVNTIYF.

The rearrangement links TRBV4-1 to TRBJ2-1; weak D call: TRBD1 (5 bases). The germline V gene has CDR1 MGHRA and CDR2 YSYEKL. V lost 2 bases to trimming and J lost 5 bases, with 16 bases between them. The CDR3 is 16 residues long. The CDR3 DNA reads TGCGCCAGCAGCCAAAGGACAACAAATGCCCACAATGAGCAGTTCTTC. Residues: CASSQRTTNAHNEQFF.

V is TRBV5-3 and J is TRBJ1-2; 7 bases match TRBD1. TRBV5-3 is noted as an ORF with a role that remains uncertain. The CDR3 consists of 15 residues. V was clipped by 1 base and J by 2 bases; unmatched bases: 5. The CDR3, as DNA: TGTGCCAGAAGCTTGTTCGCCAGGGGGAACTATGGCTACACCTTC. This gives the protein CARSLFARGNYGYTF.

J is TRBJ2-7 and V is TRBV6-1; TRBD1 is a possible D gene (6 bases). The germline CDR1 and CDR2 sequences are MNHNS and SASEGT. V dropped 10 bases and J dropped 1 base, with 17 bases sitting between them. The CDR3 runs to 14 residues. Here the CDR3 DNA reads TGTGCCACCTTATTCCTTGGACAGTCCTACGAGCAGTACGTC. Translating it yields CATLFLGQSYEQYV.

In its sample, this clone was seen a few times. At one boundary the junction diverges from the germline segment, which might be a read error. This chain links TRBV7-9 with TRBJ1-3; a possible D gene is TRBD1 (5 bases). Germline V gives CDR1 SEHNR, CDR2 FQNEAQ (reference sequence). The CDR3 consists of 16 residues. CDR3 sequence (DNA): TGTTCCAGCAGCTCCCCGGGAGGGGCGCTGGGAAACACCATATATTTT. It is translated as CSSSSPGGALGNTIYF. Combining the CDR3 with reference TRBV7-9 and TRBJ1-3 gives the whole variable domain DTGVSQNPRHKITKRGQNVTFRCDPISEHNRLYWYRQTLGQGPEFLTYFQNEAQLEKSRLLSDRFSAERPKGSFSTLEIQRTEQGDSAMYLCSSSSPGGALGNTIYFGEGSWLTVV.

The V gene is TRBV25-1, the J gene TRBJ2-5, with 10 bases aligning to TRBD2. Germline V lookup: CDR1 MGHDK, CDR2 SYGVNS. The CDR3 spans 15 residues. Germline trimming cut 7 bases from V and 4 bases from J; bases unmatched to any gene: 9. The CDR3 sequence: CASTALAGKVETQYF. In nucleotides, the CDR3 is TGTGCCAGCACTGCACTAGCGGGGAAGGTAGAGACCCAGTACTTC. The full variable domain, rest sourced from reference TRBV25-1 and TRBJ2-5, is EADIYQTPRYLVIGTGKKITLECSQTMGHDKMYWYQQDPGMELHLIHYSYGVNSTEKGDLSSESTVSRIRTEHFPLTLESARPSHTSQYLCASTALAGKVETQYFGPGTRLLVL.

A few counts support this clone. The V gene is TRBV7-9, the J gene TRBJ1-1, with 9 nucleotides matching TRBD1. Germline V lookup: CDR1 SEHNR, CDR2 FQNEAQ (reference sequence). The CDR3 sequence is 15 residues long. V trimming: 4 bases; J trimming: 0 bases; junction bases outside the gene matches: 3. CDR3 amino acids: CASSSGQGLNTEAFF. CDR3 in DNA: TGTGCCAGCAGCTCAGGACAGGGGCTGAACACTGAAGCTTTCTTT.

The chain joins TRBV7-2 to TRBJ2-1; TRBD2 matches at 7 bases. The CDR3 is 14 residues long. V dropped 2 bases and J dropped 4; count of bases not matched to a gene: 2. From germline, CDR1 is SGHTA and CDR2 FQGNSA. CDR3 bases: TGTGCCAGCAGCTTACTAGCGGCTTACAATGAGCAGTTCTTC. This codes for CASSLLAAYNEQFF.

J is TRBJ2-3 and V is TRBV18; D is perhaps TRBD2 (6 bases). Germline-derived CDR1 and CDR2 are KGHSH and LQKENI. The germline V and J ends were trimmed by 6 bases and 4 bases, with 14 bases remaining between them. CDR3 size: 14 residues. The DNA of the CDR3 is TGTGCCAGCTCCCTCGCGGAGGGCGCAGATACGCAGTATTTT. Translating gives CASSLAEGADTQYF. The full variable domain, with the rest looked up from reference TRBV18 and TRBJ2-3, is NAGVMQNPRHLVRRRGQEARLRCSPMKGHSHVYWYRQLPEEGLKFMVYLQKENIIDESGMPKERFSAEFPKEGPSILRIQQVVRGDSAAYFCASSLAEGADTQYFGPGTRLTVL.

The rearrangement uses TRBV7-2 and TRBJ1-2, with unresolved D. The CDR3 has 17 residues. CDR1 is SGHTA, CDR2 FQGNSA, per germline. V was pared by 6 bases and J by 8 bases, with 28 bases between. CDR3 sequence (DNA): TGTGCCAGCAGTCCTTCAGCCGGGAGCCTAAAATCTTGGGGCTACACCTTC. This encodes CASSPSAGSLKSWGYTF.

The chain links TRBV15 to TRBJ1-1, with D unresolved. Looked up from germline, CDR1 is LNHNV and CDR2 is YYDKDF (reference sequence). Trimming took off 0 bases at V and 1 base at J, with 6 bases between the two ends. This CDR3 region has 14 residues. The CDR3 bases are TGTGCCACCAGCAGAGAGTACGGGAACACTGAAGCTTTCTTT. Translated: CATSREYGNTEAFF.

The rearrangement links TRBV5-1 to TRBJ2-2; D unclear. Between the trimmed V and J ends, which lost 0 bases and 4 bases, there was a span of 13 bases. CDR3 length: 16 amino acids. Germline loops: CDR1 SGHRS, CDR2 YFSETQ. The CDR3: CASSLDVGSGTGELFF. CDR3 nucleotides: TGCGCCAGCAGCTTGGACGTCGGTTCTGGCACCGGGGAGCTGTTTTTT.

V usage is TRBV5-6 and J usage is TRBJ1-5; a possible D gene is TRBD1 (5 bases). In germline, CDR1 is SGHDT, CDR2 YYEEEE. This CDR3 has 14 amino acids. Trimming pared 0 bases from V and 6 bases from J, leaving 10 bases between. DNA of the CDR3: TGTGCCAGCAGCTTGGGGGGGGTCTTTCAGCCCCAGCATTTT. The encoded protein is CASSLGGVFQPQHF.